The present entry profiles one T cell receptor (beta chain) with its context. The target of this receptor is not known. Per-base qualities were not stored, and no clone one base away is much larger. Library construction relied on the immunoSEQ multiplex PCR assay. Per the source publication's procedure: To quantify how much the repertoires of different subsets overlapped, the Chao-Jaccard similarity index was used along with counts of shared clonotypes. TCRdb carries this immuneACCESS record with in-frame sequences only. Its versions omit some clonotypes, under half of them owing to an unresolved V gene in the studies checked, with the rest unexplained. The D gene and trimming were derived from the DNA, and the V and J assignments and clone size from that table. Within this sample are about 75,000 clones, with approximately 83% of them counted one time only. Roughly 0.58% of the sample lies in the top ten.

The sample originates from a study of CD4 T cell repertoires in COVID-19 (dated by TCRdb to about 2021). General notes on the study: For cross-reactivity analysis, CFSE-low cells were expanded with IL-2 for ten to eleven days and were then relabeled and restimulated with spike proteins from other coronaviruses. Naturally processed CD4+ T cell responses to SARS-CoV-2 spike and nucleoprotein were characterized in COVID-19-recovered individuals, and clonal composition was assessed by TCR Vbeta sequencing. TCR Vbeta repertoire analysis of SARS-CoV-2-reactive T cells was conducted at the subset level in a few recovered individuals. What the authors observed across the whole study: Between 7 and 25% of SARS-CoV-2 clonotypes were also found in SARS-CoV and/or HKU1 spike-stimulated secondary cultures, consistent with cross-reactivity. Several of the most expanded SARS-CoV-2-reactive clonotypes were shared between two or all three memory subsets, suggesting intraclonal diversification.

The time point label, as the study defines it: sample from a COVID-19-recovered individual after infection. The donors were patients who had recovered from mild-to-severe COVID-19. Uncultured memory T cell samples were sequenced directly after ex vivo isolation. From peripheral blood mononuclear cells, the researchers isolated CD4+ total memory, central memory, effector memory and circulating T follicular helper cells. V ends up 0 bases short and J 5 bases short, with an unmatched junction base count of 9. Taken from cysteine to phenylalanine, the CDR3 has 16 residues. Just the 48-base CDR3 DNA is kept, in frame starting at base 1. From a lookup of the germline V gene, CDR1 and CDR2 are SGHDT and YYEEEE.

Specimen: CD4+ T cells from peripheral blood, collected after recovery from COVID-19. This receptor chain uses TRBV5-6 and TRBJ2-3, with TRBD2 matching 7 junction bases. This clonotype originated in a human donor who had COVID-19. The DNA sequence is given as TGTGCCAGCAGCTTGGTGTTAGGGGAGGGCGGAGATACGCAGTATTTT. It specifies CASSLVLGEGGDTQYF.